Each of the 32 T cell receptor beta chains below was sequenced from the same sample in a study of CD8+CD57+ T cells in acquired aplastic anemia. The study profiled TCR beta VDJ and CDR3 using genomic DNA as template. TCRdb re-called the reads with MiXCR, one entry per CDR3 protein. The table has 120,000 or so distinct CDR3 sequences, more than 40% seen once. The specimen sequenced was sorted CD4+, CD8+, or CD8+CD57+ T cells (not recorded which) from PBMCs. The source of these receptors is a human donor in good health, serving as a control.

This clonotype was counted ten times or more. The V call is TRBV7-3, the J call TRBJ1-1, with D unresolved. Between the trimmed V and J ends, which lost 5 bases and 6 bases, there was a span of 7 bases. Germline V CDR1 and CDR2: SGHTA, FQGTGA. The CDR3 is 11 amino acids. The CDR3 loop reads CASSQAAEAFF. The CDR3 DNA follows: TGTGCCAGCAGCCAGGCGGCTGAAGCTTTCTTT.

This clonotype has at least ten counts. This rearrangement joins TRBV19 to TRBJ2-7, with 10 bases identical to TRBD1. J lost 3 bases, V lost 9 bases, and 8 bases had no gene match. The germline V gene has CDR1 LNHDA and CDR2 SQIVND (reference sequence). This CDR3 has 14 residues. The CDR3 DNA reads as TGTGCCAGGAACTGGGACAGGGGATACTACGAGCAGTACTTC. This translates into CARNWDRGYYEQYF.

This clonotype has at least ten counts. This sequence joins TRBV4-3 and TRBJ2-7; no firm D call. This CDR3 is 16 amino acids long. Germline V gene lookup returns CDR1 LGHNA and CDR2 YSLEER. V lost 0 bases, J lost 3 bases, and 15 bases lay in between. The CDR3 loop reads CASSQDKGRYFYEQYF. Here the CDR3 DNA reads TGCGCCAGCAGCCAAGATAAGGGCCGTTACTTCTACGAGCAGTACTTC.

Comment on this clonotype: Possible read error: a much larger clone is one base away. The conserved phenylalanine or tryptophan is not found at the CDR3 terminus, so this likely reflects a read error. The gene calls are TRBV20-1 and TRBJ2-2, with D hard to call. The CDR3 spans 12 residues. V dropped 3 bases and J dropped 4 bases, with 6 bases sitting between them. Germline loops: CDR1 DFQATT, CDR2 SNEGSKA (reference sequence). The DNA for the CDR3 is TGCAGTGCTAGTTGGGGCACCGGGGAGCTGTTTTCT. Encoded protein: CSASWGTGELFS.

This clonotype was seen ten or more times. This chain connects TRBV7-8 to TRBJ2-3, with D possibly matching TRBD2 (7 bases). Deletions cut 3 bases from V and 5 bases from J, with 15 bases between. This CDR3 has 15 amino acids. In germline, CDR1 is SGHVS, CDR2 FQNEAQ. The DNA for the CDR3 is TGTGCCAGCAGCTTGAGGGGGGGGCGGGGAGATACGCAGTATTTT. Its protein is CASSLRGGRGDTQYF.

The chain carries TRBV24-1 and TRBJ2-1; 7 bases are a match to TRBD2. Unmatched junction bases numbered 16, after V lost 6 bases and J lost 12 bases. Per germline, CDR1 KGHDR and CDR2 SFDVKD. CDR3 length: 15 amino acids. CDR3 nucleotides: TGTGCCACCAGTAGGTGGCGGGGGAACACAGATACGCAGTTCTTC. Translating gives CATSRWRGNTDTQFF.

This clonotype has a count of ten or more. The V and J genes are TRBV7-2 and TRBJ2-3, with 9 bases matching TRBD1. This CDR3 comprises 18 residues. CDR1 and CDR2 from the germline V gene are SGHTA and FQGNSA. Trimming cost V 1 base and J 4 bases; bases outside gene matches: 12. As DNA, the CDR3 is TGTGCCAGCAGCTTAGTGGGGACGGGACAGGGTAGGGCAGATACGCAGTATTTT. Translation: CASSLVGTGQGRADTQYF.

As DNA, the CDR3 is TGTGCCAGCAGCTTGGAATGGATCACAGATACGCAGTATTTT. It translates to CASSLEWITDTQYF. V usage is TRBV7-3 and J usage is TRBJ2-3; D not certain. Looked up from germline, CDR1 is SGHTA and CDR2 is FQGTGA. The CDR3 covers 14 residues. V was clipped by 3 bases and J by 2 bases, with 9 bases between them.

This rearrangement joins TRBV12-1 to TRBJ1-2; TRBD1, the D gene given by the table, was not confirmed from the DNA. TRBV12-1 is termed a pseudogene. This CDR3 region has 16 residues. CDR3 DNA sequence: TGTGCCAGCAGATGTGGACAGCTCTGTTCCAACTATGGCTACACCTTC. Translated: CASRCGQLCSNYGYTF.

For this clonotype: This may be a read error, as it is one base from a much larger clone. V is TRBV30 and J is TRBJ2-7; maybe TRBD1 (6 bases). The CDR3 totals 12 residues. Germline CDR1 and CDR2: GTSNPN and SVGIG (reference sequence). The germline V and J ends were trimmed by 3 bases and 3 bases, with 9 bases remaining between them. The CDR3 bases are TGTGCCTGGAGCCAGGACAGCTACGAGCAGTACTTC. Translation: CAWSQDSYEQYF. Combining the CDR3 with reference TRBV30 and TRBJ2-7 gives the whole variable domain SQTIHQWPATLVQPVGSPLSLECTVEGTSNPNLYWYRQAAGRGLQLLFYSVGIGQISSEVPQNLSASRPQDRQFILSSKKLLLSDSGFYLCAWSQDSYEQYFGPGTRLTVT.

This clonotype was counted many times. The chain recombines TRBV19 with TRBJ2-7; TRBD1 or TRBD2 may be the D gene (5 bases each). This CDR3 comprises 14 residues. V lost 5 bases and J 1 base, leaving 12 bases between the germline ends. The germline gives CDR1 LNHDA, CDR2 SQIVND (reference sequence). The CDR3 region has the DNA TGTGCCAGTAGTCGGGACCAAAGATCCTACGAGCAGTACTTC. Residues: CASSRDQRSYEQYF.

The CDR3 DNA reads as TGTGCCAGCAGCTTAATGGTGTCAGGAACAGGGAACTATGGCTACACCTTC. Translating gives CASSLMVSGTGNYGYTF. The chain recombines TRBV11-2 with TRBJ1-2, with D possibly being TRBD1 (6 bases). Germline CDR1 is SGHAT and CDR2 is FQNNGV. The CDR3 loop spans 17 amino acids. Deletions cut 2 bases from V and 2 bases from J, with 18 bases between.

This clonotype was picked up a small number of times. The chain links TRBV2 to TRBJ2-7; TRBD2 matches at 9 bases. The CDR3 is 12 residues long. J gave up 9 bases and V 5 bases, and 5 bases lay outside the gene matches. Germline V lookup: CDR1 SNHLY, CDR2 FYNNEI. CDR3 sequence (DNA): TGTGCCAGCAGTTTAGCGGGAGTAGTGCAGTACGTC. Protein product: CASSLAGVVQYV.

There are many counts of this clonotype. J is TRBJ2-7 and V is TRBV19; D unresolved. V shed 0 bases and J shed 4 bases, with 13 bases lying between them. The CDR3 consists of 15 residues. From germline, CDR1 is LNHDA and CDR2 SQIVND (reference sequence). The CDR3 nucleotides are TGTGCCAGTAGTATAGATCGGAGACAAAATTACGAGCAGTACTTC. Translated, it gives CASSIDRRQNYEQYF.

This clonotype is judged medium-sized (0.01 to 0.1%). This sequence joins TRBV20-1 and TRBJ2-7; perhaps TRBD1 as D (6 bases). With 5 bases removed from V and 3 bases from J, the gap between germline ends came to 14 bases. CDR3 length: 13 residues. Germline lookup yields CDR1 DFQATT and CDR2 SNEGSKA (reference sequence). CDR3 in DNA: TGCAGTGCTGCAAGGGGGTCTCTCTACGAGCAGTACTTC. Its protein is CSAARGSLYEQYF.

The CDR3 DNA is TGTGCCAGCAGAGGGACAGGGGCTTCACCCCTCCACTTT. Translating gives CASRGTGASPLHF. The chain links TRBV12-3 or TRBV12-4 to TRBJ1-6; 10 bases are a match to TRBD1. This CDR3 spans 13 amino acids. V gave up 6 bases and J gave up 9 bases; unmatched junction bases: 2.

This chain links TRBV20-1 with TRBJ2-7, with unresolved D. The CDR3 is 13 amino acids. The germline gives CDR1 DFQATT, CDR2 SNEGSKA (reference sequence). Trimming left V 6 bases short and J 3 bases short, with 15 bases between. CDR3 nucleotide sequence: TGCAGTGCCCCCACCCCCGGCGGCTACGAGCAGTACTTC. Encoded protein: CSAPTPGGYEQYF.

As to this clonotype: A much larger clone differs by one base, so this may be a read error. CDR3 sequence: CASSLGVTGTLSGELLF. In DNA, the CDR3 is TGTGCCAGCAGCTTGGGCGTGACAGGGACGCTCTCCGGGGAGCTGCTTTTT. This sequence joins TRBV5-4 and TRBJ2-2; 7 bases fit TRBD1. Germline-derived CDR1 and CDR2 are SGHNT and YYREEE (reference sequence). CDR3 length equals 17 residues.

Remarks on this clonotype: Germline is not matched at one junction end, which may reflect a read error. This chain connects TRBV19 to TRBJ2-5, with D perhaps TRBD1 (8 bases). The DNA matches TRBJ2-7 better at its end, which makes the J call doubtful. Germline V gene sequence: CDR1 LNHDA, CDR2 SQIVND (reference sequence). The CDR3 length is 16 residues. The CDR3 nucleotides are TGTGACAGTAGTATGGAGGGGGGGACAGGATCCTACGAGCAGTACTTC. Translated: CDSSMEGGTGSYEQYF.

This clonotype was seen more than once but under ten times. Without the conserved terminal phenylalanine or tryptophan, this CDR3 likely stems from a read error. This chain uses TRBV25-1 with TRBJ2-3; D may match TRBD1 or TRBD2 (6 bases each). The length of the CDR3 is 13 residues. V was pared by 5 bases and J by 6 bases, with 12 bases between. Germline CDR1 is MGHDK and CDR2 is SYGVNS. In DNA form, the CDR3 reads TGTGCCAGCAGTAAAAGGGGGGCCGATACGCAGTATCTT. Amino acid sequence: CASSKRGADTQYL.

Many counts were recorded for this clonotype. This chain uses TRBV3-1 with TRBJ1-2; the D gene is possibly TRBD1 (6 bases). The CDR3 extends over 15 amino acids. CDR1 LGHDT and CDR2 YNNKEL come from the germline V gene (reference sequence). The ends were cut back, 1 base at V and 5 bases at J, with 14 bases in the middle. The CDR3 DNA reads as TGTGCCAGCAGCCAAGTACGCGGGACAAATTATGGCTACACCTTC. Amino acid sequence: CASSQVRGTNYGYTF.

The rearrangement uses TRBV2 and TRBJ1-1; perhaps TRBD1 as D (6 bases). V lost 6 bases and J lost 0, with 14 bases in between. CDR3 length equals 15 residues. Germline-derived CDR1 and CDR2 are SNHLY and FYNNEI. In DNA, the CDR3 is TGTGCCAGCAGCGAACAGGGTATGATGAACACTGAAGCTTTCTTT. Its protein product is CASSEQGMMNTEAFF.

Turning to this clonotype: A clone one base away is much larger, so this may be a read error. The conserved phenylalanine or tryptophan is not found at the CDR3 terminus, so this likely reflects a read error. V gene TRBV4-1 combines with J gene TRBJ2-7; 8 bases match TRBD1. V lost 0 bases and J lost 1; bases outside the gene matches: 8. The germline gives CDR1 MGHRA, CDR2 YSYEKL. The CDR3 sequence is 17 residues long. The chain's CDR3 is CASSQDPGTGLSYEQYL. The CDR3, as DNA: TGCGCCAGCAGCCAAGATCCCGGGACAGGATTATCCTACGAGCAGTACCTC.

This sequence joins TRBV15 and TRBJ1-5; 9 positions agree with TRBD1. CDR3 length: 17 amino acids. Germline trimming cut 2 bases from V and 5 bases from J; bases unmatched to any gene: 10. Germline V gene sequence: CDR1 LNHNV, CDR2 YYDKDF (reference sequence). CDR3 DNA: TGTGCCACCAGCAGATCATTACGAACAGGGGGCTATCAGCCCCAGCATTTT. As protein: CATSRSLRTGGYQPQHF.

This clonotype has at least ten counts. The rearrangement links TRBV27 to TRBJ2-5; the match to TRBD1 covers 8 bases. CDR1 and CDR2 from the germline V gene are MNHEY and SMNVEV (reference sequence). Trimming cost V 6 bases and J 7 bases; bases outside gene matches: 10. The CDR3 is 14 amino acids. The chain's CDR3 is CASRERQGSGTQYF. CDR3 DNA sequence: TGTGCCAGCAGGGAGAGACAGGGGTCCGGGACCCAGTACTTC.

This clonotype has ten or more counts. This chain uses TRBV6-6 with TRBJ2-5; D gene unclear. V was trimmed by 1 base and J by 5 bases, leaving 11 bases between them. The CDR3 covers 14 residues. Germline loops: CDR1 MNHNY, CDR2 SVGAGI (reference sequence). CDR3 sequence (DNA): TGTGCCAGCAGTTACTTGGCGGCCCCGGAGACCCAGTACTTC. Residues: CASSYLAAPETQYF.

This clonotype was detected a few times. The CDR3 region is CASRGAGELFF. The CDR3 DNA sequence: TGCGCCAGCCGGGGGGCCGGGGAGCTGTTTTTT. J is TRBJ2-2 and V is TRBV10-1; 7 bases agree with TRBD2. The CDR3 consists of 11 residues. CDR1 is WNHNN, CDR2 SYGVQD, per germline (reference sequence). Unmatched junction bases numbered 0, after V lost 8 bases and J lost 6 bases.

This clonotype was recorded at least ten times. Here the CDR3 DNA reads TGCAGTGCTAGAGATGGGGCTTCGGGGTGGGGCGGCTACACCTTC. Amino acids: CSARDGASGWGGYTF. The chain links TRBV20-1 to TRBJ1-2; tentative D call: TRBD1 (5 bases). Germline lookup yields CDR1 DFQATT and CDR2 SNEGSKA (reference sequence). Trimming pared 0 bases from V and 8 bases from J, leaving 19 bases between. The CDR3 contains 15 residues.

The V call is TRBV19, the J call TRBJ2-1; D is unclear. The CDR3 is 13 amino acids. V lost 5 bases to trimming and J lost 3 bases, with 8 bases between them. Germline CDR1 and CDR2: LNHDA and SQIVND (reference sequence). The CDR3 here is CASSSQLYNEQFF. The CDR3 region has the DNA TGTGCCAGTAGTTCCCAACTCTACAATGAGCAGTTCTTC.

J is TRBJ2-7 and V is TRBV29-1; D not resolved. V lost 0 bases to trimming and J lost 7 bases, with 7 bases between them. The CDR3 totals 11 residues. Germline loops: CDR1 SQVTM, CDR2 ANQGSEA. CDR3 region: CSVEEYGEQYV. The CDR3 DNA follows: TGCAGCGTTGAAGAATACGGGGAGCAGTACGTC.

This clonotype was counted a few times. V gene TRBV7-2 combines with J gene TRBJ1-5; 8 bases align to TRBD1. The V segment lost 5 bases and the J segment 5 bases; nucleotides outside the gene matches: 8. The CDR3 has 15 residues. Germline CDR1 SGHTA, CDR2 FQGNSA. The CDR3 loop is CASSTRTGRDQPQHF. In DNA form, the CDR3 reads TGTGCCAGCAGCACCCGGACAGGGCGAGATCAGCCCCAGCATTTT.

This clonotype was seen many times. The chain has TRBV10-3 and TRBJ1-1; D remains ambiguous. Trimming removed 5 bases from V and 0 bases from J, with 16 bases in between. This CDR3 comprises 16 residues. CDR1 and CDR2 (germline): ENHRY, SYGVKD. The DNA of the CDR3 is TGTGCCATCAGTCCCAACTACGGGAAGTTGAACACTGAAGCTTTCTTT. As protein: CAISPNYGKLNTEAFF.